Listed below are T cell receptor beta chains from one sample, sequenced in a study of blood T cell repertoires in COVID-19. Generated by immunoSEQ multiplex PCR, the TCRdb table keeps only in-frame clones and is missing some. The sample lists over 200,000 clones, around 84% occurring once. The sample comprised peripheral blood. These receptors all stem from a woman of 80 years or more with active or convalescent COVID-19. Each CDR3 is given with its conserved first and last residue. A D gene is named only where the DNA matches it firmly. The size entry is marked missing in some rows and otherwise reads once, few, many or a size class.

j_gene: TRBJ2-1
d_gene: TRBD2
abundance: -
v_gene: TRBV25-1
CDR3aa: CASTVGLGSFNEQFF

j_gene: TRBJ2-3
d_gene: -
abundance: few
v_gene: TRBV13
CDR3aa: CASSLVPLDTQYF

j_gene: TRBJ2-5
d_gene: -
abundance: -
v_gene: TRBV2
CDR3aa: CASSYDSETQYF

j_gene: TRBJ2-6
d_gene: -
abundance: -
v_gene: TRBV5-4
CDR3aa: CASSLDSSGANVLTF

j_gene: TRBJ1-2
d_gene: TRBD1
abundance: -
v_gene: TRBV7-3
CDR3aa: CASSARQGRDGYTF

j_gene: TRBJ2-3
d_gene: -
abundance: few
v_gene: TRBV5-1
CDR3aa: CASRRGGSTDTQYF

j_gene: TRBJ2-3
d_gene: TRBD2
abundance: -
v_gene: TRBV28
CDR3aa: CASSFVLAGRRTDTQYF

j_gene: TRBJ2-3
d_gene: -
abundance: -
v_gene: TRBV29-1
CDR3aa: CSAPSLVGRGHTSTDTQYF

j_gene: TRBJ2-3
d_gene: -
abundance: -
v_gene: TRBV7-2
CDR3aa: CASSIRGTRVDTDTQYF

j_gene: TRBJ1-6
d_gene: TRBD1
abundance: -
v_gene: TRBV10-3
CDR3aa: CAISEGRRDRWGLKALHF

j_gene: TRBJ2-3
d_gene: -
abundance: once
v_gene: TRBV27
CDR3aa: CASSFVGTDTQYF

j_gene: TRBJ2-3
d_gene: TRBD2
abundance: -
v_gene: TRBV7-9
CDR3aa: CASSPGLAASTDTQYF

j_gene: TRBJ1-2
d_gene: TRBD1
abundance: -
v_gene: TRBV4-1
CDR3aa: CASSRIRDRTDGYTF

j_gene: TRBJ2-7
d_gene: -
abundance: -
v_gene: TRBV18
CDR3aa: CASSPGDPSEQYF

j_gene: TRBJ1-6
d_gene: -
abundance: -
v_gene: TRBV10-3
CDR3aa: CAINQGQDSPLHF

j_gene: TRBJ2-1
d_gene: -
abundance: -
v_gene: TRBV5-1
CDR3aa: CASSLGHSSYNEQFF

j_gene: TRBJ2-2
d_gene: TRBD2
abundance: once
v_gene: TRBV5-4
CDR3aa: CASSLGLAGEYSGLFF

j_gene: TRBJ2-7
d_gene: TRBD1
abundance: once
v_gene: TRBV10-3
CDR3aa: CAISGQGYEQYF

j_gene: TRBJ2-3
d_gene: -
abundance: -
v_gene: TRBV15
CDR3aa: CATSRDPLDTQYF

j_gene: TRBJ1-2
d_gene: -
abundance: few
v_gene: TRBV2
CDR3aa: CASSQGYGYTF

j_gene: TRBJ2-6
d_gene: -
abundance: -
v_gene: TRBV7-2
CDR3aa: CASSLAITSGANVLTF

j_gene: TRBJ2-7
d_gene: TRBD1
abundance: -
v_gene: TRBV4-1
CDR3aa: CASSHDRGYEQYF

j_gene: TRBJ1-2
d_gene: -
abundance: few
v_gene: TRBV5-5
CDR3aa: CASSLGSGDSGYTF

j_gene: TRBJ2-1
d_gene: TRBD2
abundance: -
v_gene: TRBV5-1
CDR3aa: CASSLNGGSSASEQFF

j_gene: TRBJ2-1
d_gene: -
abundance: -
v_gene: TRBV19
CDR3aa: CASSPWESSYNEQFF

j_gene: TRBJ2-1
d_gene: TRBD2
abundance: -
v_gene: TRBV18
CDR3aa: CASSPDAGGFSRFF

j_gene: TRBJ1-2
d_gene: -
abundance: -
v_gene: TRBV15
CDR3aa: CATSGGGAQGGVYGYTF

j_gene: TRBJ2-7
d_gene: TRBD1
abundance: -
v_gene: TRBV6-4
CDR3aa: CASSDGTGETGEQYF

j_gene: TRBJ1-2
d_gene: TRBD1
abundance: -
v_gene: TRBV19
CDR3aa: CASSTSTGQGGYGYTF

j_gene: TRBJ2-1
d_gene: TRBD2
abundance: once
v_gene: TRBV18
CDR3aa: CASSLGLAGGPYNEQFF

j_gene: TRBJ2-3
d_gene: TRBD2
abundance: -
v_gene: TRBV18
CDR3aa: CASSSAGGQVTQYF